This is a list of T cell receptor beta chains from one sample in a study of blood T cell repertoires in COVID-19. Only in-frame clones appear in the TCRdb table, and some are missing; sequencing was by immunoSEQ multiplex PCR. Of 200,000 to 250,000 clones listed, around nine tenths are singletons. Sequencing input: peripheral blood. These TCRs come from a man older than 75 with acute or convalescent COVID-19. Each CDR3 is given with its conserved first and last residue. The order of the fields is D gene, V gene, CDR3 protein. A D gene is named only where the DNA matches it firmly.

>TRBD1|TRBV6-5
CASRRQGNTEAFF
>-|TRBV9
CASSVGGSQETQYF
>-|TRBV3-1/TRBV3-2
CASSQDKTEGYSPLHF
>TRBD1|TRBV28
CASSFQGVSNQPQHF
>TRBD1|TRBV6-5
CASSQGAGGYTF
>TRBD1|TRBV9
CASSERTGRTGELFF
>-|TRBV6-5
CASSYSISYTEAFF
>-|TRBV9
CASSIGGGAGYTEAFF
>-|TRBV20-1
CSAPTFDRLYF
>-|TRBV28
CASSLTDEAFF
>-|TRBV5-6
CASSLGRTVYGYTF
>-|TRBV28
CASSLGVGGSYEQYF
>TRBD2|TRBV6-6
CASEPGGRGHEQYF
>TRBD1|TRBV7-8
CASSRGTGGGRNTIYF
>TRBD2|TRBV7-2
CASSLVVLAGGLTDTQYF
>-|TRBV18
CASSPTGLSNQPQHF
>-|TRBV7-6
CASSSLSPSSYNSPLHF
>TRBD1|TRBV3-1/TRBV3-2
CASSPLLGQGLEHSTDTQYF
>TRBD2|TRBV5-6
CASSRWWGLAGGEETQYF
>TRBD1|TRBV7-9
CASSASSGTGNEKLFF